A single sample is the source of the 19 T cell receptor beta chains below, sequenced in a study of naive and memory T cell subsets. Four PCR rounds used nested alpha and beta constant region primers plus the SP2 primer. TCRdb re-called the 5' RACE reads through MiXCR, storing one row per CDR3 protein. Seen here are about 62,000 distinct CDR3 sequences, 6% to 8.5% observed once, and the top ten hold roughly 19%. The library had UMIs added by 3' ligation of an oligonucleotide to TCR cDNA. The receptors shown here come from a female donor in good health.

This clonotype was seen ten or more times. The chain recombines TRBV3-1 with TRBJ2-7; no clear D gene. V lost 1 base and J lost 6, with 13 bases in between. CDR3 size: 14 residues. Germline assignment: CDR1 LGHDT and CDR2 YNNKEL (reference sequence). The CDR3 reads CASSQGPPVSEQYF. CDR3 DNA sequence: TGTGCCAGCAGCCAAGGCCCTCCGGTTTCCGAGCAGTACTTC.

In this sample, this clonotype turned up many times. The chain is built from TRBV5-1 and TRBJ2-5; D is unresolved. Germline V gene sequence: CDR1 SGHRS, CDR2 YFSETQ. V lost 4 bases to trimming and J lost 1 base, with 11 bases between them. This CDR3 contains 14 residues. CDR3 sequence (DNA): TGCGCCAGCAGCGGGGTGCCCATCCAAGAGACCCAGTACTTC. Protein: CASSGVPIQETQYF.

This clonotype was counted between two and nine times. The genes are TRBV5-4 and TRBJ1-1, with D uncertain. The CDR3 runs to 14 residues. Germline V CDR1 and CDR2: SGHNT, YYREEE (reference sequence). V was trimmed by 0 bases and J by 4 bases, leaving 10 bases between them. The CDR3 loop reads CASSLGQEGTEAFF. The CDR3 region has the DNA TGTGCCAGCAGCTTGGGGCAGGAGGGCACTGAAGCTTTCTTT.

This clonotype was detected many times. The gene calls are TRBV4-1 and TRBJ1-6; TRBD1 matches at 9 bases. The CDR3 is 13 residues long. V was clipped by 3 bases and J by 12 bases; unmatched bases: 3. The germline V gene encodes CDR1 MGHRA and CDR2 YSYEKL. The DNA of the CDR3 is TGCGCCAGCAGCCAGACAGGGGGGGAACCCCTCCACTTT. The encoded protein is CASSQTGGEPLHF.

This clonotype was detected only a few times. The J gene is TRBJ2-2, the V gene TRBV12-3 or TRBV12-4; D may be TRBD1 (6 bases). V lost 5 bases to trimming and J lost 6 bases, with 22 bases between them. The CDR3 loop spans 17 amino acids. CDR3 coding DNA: TGTGCCAGCAGTACGGACCTCAGCATAGCAGGGGCCGGGGAGCTGTTTTTT. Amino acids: CASSTDLSIAGAGELFF.

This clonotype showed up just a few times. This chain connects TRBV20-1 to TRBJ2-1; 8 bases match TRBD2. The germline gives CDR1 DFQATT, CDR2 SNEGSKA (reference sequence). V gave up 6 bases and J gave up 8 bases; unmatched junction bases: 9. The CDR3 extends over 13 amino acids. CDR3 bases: TGCAGTGCCAGGAGCGGGAGCGGTTATGAGCAGTTCTTC. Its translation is CSARSGSGYEQFF.

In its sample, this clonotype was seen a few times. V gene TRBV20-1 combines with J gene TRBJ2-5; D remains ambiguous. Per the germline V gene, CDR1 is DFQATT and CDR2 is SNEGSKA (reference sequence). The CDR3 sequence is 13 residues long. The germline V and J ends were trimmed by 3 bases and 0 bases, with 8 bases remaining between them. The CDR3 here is CSASRSNQETQYF. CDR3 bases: TGCAGTGCTAGTAGATCAAACCAAGAGACCCAGTACTTC.

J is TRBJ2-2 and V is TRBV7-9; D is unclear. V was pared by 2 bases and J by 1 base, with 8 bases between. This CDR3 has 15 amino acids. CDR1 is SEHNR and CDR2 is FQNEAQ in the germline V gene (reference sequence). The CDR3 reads CASSLSSVNTGELFF. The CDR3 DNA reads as TGTGCCAGCAGCTTAAGTTCGGTGAACACCGGGGAGCTGTTTTTT.

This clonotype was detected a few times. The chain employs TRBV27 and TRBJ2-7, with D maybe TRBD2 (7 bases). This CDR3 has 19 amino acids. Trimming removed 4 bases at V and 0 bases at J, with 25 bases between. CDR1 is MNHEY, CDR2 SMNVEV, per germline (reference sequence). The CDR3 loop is CASSSISGRGRFSSYEQYF. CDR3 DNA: TGTGCCAGCAGTTCCATCAGTGGGCGGGGGCGTTTCAGCTCCTACGAGCAGTACTTC.

The CDR3 coding sequence is TGTGCCAGCAGTGAGGATACTAGCGGGCCCAATGAGCAGTTCTTC. Translation gives CASSEDTSGPNEQFF. This chain links TRBV6-4 with TRBJ2-1; TRBD2 matches at 9 bases. The germline CDR1 and CDR2 sequences are MRHNA and SNTAGT. This CDR3 contains 15 residues. The trim removed 3 bases at V and 6 bases at J, leaving 6 bases unmatched.

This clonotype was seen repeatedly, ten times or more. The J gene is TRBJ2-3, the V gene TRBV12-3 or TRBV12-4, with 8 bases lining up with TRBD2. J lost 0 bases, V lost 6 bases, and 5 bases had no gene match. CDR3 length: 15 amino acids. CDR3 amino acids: CASSFSGASTDTQYF. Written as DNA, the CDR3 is TGTGCCAGCAGCTTTAGCGGGGCGAGCACAGATACGCAGTATTTT.

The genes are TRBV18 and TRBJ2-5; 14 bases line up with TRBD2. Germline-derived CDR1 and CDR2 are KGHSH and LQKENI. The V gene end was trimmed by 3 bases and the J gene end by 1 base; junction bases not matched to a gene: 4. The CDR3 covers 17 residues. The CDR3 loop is CASSPGLAGATQETQYF. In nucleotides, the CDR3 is TGTGCCAGCTCACCGGGACTAGCGGGGGCCACCCAAGAGACCCAGTACTTC.

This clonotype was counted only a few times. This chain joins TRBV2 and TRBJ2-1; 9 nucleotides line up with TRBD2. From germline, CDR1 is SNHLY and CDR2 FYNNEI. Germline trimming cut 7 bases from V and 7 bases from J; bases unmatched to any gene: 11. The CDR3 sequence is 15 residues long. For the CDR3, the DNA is TGTGCCAGCACTCCCAGCGGGGGGCTTTGGAATGAGCAGTTCTTC. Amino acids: CASTPSGGLWNEQFF.

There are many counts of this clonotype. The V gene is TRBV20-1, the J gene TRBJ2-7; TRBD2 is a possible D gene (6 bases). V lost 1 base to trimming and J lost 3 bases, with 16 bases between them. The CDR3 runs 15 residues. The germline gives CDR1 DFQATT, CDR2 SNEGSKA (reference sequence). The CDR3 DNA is TGCAGTGCTAGAGCTGCGACTAGTCCATTCTACGAGCAGTACTTC. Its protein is CSARAATSPFYEQYF.

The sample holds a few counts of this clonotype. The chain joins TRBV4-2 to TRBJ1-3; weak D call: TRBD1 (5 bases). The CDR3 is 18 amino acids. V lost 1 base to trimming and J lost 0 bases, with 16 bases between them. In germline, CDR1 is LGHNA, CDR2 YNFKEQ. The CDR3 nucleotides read TGTGCCAGCAGCCAAGCCAGGGAGAAAAGTGTCTCTGGAAACACCATATATTTT. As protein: CASSQAREKSVSGNTIYF.

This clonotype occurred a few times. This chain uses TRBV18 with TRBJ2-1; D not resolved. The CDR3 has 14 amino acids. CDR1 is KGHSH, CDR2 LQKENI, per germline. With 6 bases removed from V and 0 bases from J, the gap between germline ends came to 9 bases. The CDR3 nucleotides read TGTGCCAGCTCCGACCGGAGCTCCTACAATGAGCAGTTCTTC. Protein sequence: CASSDRSSYNEQFF.

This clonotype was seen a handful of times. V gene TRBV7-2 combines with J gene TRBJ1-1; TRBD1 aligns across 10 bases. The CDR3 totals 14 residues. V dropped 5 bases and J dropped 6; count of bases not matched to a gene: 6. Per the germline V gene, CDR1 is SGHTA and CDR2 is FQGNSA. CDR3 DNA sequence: TGTGCCAGCAGCCAGCGGACAGGGGGGTCTGAAGCTTTCTTT. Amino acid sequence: CASSQRTGGSEAFF.

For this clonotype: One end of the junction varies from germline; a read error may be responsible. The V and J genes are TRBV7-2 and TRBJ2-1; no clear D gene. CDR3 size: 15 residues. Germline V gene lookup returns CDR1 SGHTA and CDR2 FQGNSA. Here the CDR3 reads CAISPGPRSYNEQFF. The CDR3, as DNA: TGTGCCATCAGCCCTGGTCCTCGCTCCTACAATGAGCAGTTCTTC. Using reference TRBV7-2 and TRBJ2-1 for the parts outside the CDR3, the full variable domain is GAGVSQSPSNKVTEKGKDVELRCDPISGHTALYWYRQSLGQGLEFLIYFQGNSAPDKSGLPSDRFSAERTGGSVSTLTIQRTQQEDSAVYLCAISPGPRSYNEQFFGPGTRLTVL.

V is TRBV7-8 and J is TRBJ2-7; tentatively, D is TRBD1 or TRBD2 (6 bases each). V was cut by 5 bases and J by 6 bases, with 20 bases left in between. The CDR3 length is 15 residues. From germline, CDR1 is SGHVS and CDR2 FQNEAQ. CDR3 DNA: TGTGCCAGCAGCGCCCCAGGGTCCCGGGGGCGCGAGCAGTACTTC. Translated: CASSAPGSRGREQYF. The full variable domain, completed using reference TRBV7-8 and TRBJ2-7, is GAGVSQSPRYKVAKRGQDVALRCDPISGHVSLFWYQQALGQGPEFLTYFQNEAQLDKSGLPSDRFFAERPEGSVSTLKIQRTQQEDSAVYLCASSAPGSRGREQYFGPGTRLTVT.